Below are 10 T cell receptor beta chains sequenced from a single sample in a study of monozygotic twins with cystic fibrosis. Clones were read by immunoSEQ multiplex PCR, and TCRdb kept only the in-frame ones, dropping some. Of 30,000 to 35,000 clones listed, 66% are singletons. What was sequenced was blood. These receptors were collected from a girl aged 10-17 years with cystic fibrosis.

The chain couples TRBV4-3 to TRBJ2-1; 9 positions match TRBD2. J gave up 3 bases and V 0 bases, and 3 bases lay outside the gene matches. Germline values: CDR1 LGHNA, CDR2 YSLEER. The CDR3 totals 16 residues. This chain's CDR3 is CASSQEGAGGYNEQFF. DNA of the CDR3: TGCGCCAGCAGCCAAGAGGGAGCGGGAGGCTACAATGAGCAGTTCTTC.

CDR3 nucleotides: TGTGCCAGCAGTGGCGCCGGGACAGGGTACACTGAAGCTTTCTTT. It codes for CASSGAGTGYTEAFF. V usage is TRBV28 and J usage is TRBJ1-1; TRBD1 matches at 9 bases. Unmatched junction bases numbered 7, after V lost 5 bases and J lost 3 bases. This CDR3 has 15 amino acids. Germline V gene data show CDR1 as MDHEN and CDR2 as SYDVKM.

This chain uses TRBV6-1 with TRBJ1-1; D gene uncertain. The germline V gene has CDR1 MNHNS and CDR2 SASEGT. The CDR3 length is 13 residues. V lost 6 bases and J 1 base, leaving 9 bases between the germline ends. CDR3 in DNA: TGTGCCAGCAGGGGAGGGAGGAACACTGAAGCTTTCTTT. Protein product: CASRGGRNTEAFF.

The chain links TRBV4-3 to TRBJ2-2, with D possibly matching TRBD1 (7 bases). V dropped 4 bases and J dropped 5 bases, with 14 bases sitting between them. CDR3 length: 15 amino acids. Germline assignment: CDR1 LGHNA and CDR2 YSLEER. The CDR3 loop is CASSRGDSLTGELFF. DNA of the CDR3: TGCGCCAGCAGCCGCGGGGACAGCCTGACCGGGGAGCTGTTTTTT.

The chain uses TRBV19 and TRBJ1-1; D gene ambiguous. The CDR3 has 13 residues. Trimming removed 2 bases at V and 1 base at J, with 5 bases between. The germline gives CDR1 LNHDA, CDR2 SQIVND (reference sequence). The CDR3 sequence is CASSISKNTEAFF. The CDR3, as DNA: TGTGCCAGTAGTATATCCAAGAACACTGAAGCTTTCTTT.

In the case of this clone: One end of the junction is discordant with germline, which a read error may explain. V usage is TRBV7-7 and J usage is TRBJ2-2, with TRBD2 identical over 11 bases. Germline loops: CDR1 SSHAT, CDR2 FNYEAQ (reference sequence). This CDR3 region has 15 residues. CDR3 bases: TGTGCTAGCAGCTCGCGACTAGCGGGGACCGGGGAGCTGTTTTTT. This sequence encodes CASSSRLAGTGELFF.

V usage is TRBV5-1 and J usage is TRBJ2-3; the match to TRBD2 covers 11 bases. Germline V gene lookup returns CDR1 SGHRS and CDR2 YFSETQ. This CDR3 spans 17 amino acids. V shed 0 bases, J shed 4 bases, and the junction held 7 bases outside the gene matches. The CDR3 sequence: CASSLGMGLADADTQYF. CDR3 nucleotide sequence: TGCGCCAGCAGCTTGGGTATGGGACTAGCGGACGCAGATACGCAGTATTTT.

The genes are TRBV7-2 and TRBJ2-4; 9 bases match TRBD2. The V segment lost 1 base and the J segment 2 bases; nucleotides outside the gene matches: 6. Germline V lookup: CDR1 SGHTA, CDR2 FQGNSA. The CDR3 length is 17 residues. Here the CDR3 reads CASSLEGAGGTKNIQYF. CDR3 nucleotide sequence: TGTGCCAGCAGCTTAGAGGGGGCGGGAGGGACCAAAAACATTCAGTACTTC.

This chain connects TRBV10-2 to TRBJ1-2; weak D call: TRBD1 (5 bases). This CDR3 is 17 amino acids long. Germline values: CDR1 WSHSY, CDR2 SAAADI. Trimming pared 0 bases from V and 0 bases from J, leaving 14 bases between. Here the CDR3 reads CASSESGRAIANYGYTF. The DNA for the CDR3 is TGCGCCAGCAGTGAGTCGGGCAGGGCGATAGCTAACTATGGCTACACCTTC.

The rearrangement uses TRBV27 and TRBJ2-5; tentatively, D is TRBD1 (6 bases). The V and J ends lost 5 bases and 4 bases respectively, with 23 bases between them. In germline, CDR1 is MNHEY, CDR2 SMNVEV (reference sequence). There are 17 residues in the CDR3. The CDR3: CASSPQGPTRLRETQYF. The CDR3 nucleotides read TGTGCCAGCAGTCCGCAGGGGCCCACGCGGTTGAGAGAGACCCAGTACTTC.